This TCR beta chain was retrieved from a study of cytomegalovirus exposure and HLA in healthy donors. General study results and limits: Researchers counted around 180 TCR beta chains as cytomegalovirus-associated.

TCRdb keeps only in-frame clones here, not all; method: immunoSEQ multiplex PCR. The sample has some 290,000 clones; around 90% are singletons. Trimming left V 4 bases short and J 5 bases short, with 15 bases between. The CDR3 contains 14 residues. Germline-derived CDR1 and CDR2 are SQVTM and ANQGSEA. With regard to this clone: Its antigen remains unidentified.

This clonotype was sampled from a man aged 30-40 years in good health and CMV-seronegative. The rearrangement joins TRBV29-1 to TRBJ1-5; unclear D gene. Sequenced input: PBMCs. CDR3 loop: CSVGSGLRDQPQHF. The CDR3, as DNA: TGCAGCGTTGGGTCGGGTTTGAGGGATCAGCCCCAGCATTTT.